This T cell receptor (beta chain) was identified in a study of T cell changes during pregnancy in multiple sclerosis. V lost 4 bases, J lost 1 base, and 3 bases stayed unmatched. The CDR3 extends over 14 amino acids. Germline CDR1 is SGHRS and CDR2 is YFSETQ. Data came from immunoSEQ multiplex PCR; TCRdb stores just in-frame clones and leaves some out. The repertoire holds roughly 42,000 clones, with about 94% as singletons. The sequence derives from a female donor with multiple sclerosis, enrolled in a pregnancy study. This specimen consisted of CD4+ T cells from peripheral blood mononuclear cells, obtained after pregnancy. The J gene is TRBJ2-5, the V gene TRBV5-1; TRBD2 matches at 8 bases. CDR3 nucleotide sequence: TGCGCCAGCAGCCCGGGGGGGGGCCAAGAGACCCAGTACTTC. As protein: CASSPGGGQETQYF.